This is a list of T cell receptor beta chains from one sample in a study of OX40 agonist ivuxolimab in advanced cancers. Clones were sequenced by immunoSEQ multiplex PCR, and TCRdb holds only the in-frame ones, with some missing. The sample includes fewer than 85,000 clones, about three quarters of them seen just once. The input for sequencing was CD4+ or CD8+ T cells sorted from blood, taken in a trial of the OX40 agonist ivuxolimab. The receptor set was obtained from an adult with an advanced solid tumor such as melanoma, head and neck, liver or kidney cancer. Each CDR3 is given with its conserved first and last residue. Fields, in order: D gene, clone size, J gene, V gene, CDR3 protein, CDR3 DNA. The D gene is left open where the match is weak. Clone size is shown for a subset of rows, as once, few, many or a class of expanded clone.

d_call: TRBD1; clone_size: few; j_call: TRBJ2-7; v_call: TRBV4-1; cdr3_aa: CASSLGQGAAYEQYF; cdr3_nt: TGCGCCAGCAGCCTAGGACAGGGAGCCGCCTACGAGCAGTACTTC
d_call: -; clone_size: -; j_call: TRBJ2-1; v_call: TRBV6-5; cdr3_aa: CASSYPLGEQFF; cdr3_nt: TGTGCCAGCAGTTACCCGTTAGGTGAGCAGTTCTTC
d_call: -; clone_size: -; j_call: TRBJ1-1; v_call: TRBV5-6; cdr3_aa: CASSLNRGTEAFF; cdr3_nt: TGTGCCAGCAGCTTGAATAGGGGCACTGAAGCTTTCTTT
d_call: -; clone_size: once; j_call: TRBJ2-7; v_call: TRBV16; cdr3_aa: CASSRQGYEQYF; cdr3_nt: TGTGCCAGCAGCCGGCAGGGCTACGAGCAGTACTTC
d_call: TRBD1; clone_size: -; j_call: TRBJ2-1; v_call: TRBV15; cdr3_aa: CATSPGTGRAYNEQFF; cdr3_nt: TGTGCCACCAGTCCCGGGACAGGGAGGGCCTACAATGAGCAGTTCTTC
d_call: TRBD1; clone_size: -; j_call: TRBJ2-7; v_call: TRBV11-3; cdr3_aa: CASSDRDRPNEQYF; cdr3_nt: TGTGCCAGCAGCGACCGGGACAGACCCAACGAGCAGTACTTC
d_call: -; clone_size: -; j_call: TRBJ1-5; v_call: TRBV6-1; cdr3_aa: CASSQGILQPQHF; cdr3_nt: TGTGCCAGCAGCCAGGGTATACTTCAGCCCCAGCATTTT
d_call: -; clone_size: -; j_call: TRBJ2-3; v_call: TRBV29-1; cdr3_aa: CSVSLPGGDTQYF; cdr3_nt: TGCAGCGTGAGTTTACCAGGAGGGGATACGCAGTATTTT
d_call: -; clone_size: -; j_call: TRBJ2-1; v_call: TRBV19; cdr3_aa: CASSIDGPAVSSYNEQFF; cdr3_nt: TGTGCCAGTAGTATAGATGGCCCAGCGGTTAGCTCCTACAATGAGCAGTTCTTC
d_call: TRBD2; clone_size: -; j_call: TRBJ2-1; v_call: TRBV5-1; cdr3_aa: CASSLGLAGVAFSYNEQFF; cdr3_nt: TGCGCCAGCAGCTTGGGACTAGCGGGAGTCGCCTTCTCCTACAATGAGCAGTTCTTC
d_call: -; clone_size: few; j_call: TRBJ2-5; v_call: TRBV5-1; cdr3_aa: CASSLSGGPRETQYF; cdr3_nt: TGCGCCAGCAGCTTGTCGGGGGGCCCTCGGGAGACCCAGTACTTC
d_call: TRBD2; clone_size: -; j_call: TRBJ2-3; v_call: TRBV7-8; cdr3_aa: CASSLVGTSGSTDTQYF; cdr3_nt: TGTGCCAGCAGCTTAGTAGGGACTAGCGGGAGCACAGATACGCAGTATTTT
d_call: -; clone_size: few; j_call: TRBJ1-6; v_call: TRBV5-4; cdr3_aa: CASSSGGSRYNSPLHF; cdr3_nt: TGTGCCAGCAGCTCGGGGGGGAGTCGCTATAATTCACCCCTCCACTTT
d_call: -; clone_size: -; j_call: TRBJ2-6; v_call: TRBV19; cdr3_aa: CASSRAGDVTGANVLTF; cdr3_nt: TGTGCCAGTAGTAGGGCAGGGGATGTCACTGGGGCCAACGTCCTGACTTTC